This T cell receptor (beta chain) was found in a study of regulatory T cells in long-lasting Graves disease. Unmatched junction bases numbered 7, after V lost 0 bases and J lost 4 bases. CDR1 DFQATT and CDR2 SNEGSKA come from the germline V gene (reference sequence). CDR3 length: 16 residues. Time point indicated: newly diagnosed GD, antithyroid drugs for less than 3 months. TCR sequences were obtained from RNA taken from PBMCs. Relying on iRepertoire HTBI primers and Arm-PCR of CDR3 regions, the team built TCR beta libraries. A single record per CDR3 protein comes from TCRdb applying MiXCR to the multiplex PCR reads. The sample has under 400,000 distinct CDR3 sequences; over 15% are singletons. The table lists this clonotype with a few counts. This sample also appeared in a second study, on T cells in Graves' hyperthyroidism and ophthalmopathy. That source reports: Blood also contained most expanded thyroid clonotypes above 0.001.

The chain joins TRBV20-1 to TRBJ2-2; 8 positions agree with TRBD1. The sample in question was peripheral blood mononuclear cells (PBMCs), obtained at new diagnosis, from a patient treated with antithyroid drugs. This TCR was sampled from a middle-aged man with Graves disease. The CDR3: CSARDSGTGFTGELFF. CDR3 nucleotide sequence: TGCAGTGCTAGAGATTCCGGGACAGGTTTCACCGGGGAGCTGTTTTTT.